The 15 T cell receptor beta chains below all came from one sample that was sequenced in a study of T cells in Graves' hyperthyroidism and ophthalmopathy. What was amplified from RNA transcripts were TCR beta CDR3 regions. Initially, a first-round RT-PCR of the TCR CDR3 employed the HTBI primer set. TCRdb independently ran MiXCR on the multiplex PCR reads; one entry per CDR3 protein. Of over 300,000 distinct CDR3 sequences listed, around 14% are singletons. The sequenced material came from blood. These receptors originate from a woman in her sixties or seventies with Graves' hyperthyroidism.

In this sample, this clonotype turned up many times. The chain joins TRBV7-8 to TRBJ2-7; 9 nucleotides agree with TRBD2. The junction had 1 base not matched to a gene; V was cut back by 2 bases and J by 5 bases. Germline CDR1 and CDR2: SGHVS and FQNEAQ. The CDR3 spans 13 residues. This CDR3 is CASSLRLADEQYF. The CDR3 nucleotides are TGTGCCAGCAGCTTAAGACTAGCGGACGAGCAGTACTTC.

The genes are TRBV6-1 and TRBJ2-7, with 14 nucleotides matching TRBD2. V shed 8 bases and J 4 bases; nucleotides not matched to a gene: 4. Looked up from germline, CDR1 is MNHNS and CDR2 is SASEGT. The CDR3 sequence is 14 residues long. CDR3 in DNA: TGTGCCAGCTCTCGGACTAGCGGGAGGTACGAGCAGTACTTC. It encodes CASSRTSGRYEQYF.

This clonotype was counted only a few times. In nucleotides, the CDR3 is TGTGCCAGTAGTACAGGTGGCCAGGGGGTTTGGGAGCAGTACTTC. It yields the protein CASSTGGQGVWEQYF. This sequence joins TRBV19 and TRBJ2-7, with 7 bases matching TRBD1. Trimming took 4 bases from V and 7 from J; bases not matched to a gene: 13. The CDR3 sequence is 15 residues long. Germline V gives CDR1 LNHDA, CDR2 SQIVND (reference sequence).

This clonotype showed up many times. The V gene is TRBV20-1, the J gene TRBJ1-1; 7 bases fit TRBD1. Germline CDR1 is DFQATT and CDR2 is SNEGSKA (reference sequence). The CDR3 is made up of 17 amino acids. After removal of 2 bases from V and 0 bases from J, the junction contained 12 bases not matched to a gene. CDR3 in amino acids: CSARTTGWPTLNTEAFF. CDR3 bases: TGCAGTGCTAGAACGACAGGGTGGCCCACTCTGAACACTGAAGCTTTCTTT.

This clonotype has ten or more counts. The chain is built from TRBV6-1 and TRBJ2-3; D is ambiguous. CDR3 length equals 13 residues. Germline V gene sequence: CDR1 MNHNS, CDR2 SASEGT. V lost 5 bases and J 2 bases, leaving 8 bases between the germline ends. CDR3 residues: CASSSPVTDTQYF. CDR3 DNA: TGTGCCAGCAGTTCCCCTGTCACAGATACGCAGTATTTT.

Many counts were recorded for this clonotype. The CDR3 sequence: CASSPRERETQYF. In DNA form, the CDR3 reads TGTGCCAGCTCACCACGTGAAAGGGAGACCCAGTACTTC. The V call is TRBV18, the J call TRBJ2-5; D is ambiguous. The CDR3 spans 13 residues. Trimming shortened V by 1 base and J by 5 bases, and 8 bases separated the two germline ends. Per germline, CDR1 KGHSH and CDR2 LQKENI.

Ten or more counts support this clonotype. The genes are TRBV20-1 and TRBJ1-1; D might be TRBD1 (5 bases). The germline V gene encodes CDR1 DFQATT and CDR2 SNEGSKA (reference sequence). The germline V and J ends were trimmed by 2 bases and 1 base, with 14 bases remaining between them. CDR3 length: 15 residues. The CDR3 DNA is TGCAGTGCTAGAAACGACCGGGACGGGAACACTGAAGCTTTCTTT. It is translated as CSARNDRDGNTEAFF.

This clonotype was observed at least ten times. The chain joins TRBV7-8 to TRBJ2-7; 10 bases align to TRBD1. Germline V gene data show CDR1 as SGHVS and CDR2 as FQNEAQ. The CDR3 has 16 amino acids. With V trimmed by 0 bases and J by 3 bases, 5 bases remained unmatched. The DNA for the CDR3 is TGTGCCAGCAGCTTAGCCTTGGGACAGGGGAACTACGAGCAGTACTTC. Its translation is CASSLALGQGNYEQYF.

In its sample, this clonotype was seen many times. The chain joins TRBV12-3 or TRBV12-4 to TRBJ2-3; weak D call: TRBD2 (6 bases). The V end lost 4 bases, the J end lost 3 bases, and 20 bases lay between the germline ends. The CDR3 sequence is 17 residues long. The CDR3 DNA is TGTGCCAGCAGTTCCCCGTGGGGGGAGAGGGGTACAGATACGCAGTATTTT. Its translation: CASSSPWGERGTDTQYF.

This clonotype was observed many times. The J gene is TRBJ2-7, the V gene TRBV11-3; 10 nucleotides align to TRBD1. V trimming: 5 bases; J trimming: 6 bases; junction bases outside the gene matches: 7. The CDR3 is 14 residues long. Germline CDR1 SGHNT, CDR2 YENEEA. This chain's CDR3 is CASSPGQGKGEQYF. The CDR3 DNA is TGTGCCAGCAGCCCGGGACAGGGGAAGGGCGAGCAGTACTTC.

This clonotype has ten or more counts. CDR3 nucleotide sequence: TGTGCCAGCAGCCCGACAGGGTTACCCCTAAATGAGCAGTTCTTC. It encodes CASSPTGLPLNEQFF. The V gene is TRBV12-3 or TRBV12-4, the J gene TRBJ2-1, with 7 bases that match TRBD1. The V segment lost 6 bases and the J segment 7 bases; nucleotides outside the gene matches: 12. The CDR3 is made up of 15 amino acids.

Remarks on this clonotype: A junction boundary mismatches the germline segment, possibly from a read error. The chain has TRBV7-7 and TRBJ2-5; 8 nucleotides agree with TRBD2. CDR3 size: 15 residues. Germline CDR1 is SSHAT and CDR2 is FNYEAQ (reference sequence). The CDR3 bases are TGTGCTAGCAGACCATCGGGACTAGGCAAAGAGACCCAGTACTTC. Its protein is CASRPSGLGKETQYF.

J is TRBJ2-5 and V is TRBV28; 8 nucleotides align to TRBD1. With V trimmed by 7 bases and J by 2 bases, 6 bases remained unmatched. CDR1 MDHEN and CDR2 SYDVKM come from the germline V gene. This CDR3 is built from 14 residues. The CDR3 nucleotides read TGTGCCAGCACCAGGGGGCGGTGGCAAGAGACCCAGTACTTC. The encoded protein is CASTRGRWQETQYF. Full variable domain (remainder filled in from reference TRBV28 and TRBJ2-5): DVKVTQSSRYLVKRTGEKVFLECVQDMDHENMFWYRQDPGLGLRLIYFSYDVKMKEKGDIPEGYSVSREKKERFSLILESASTNQTSMYLCASTRGRWQETQYFGPGTRLLVL.

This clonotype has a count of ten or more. The CDR3 reads CASSVTGTSEQYF. CDR3 DNA: TGTGCCAGCAGCGTGACCGGGACGAGCGAGCAGTACTTC. The genes are TRBV9 and TRBJ2-7; D possibly matches TRBD1 or TRBD2 (5 bases each). Germline V gene lookup returns CDR1 SGDLS and CDR2 YYNGEE. The germline V and J ends were trimmed by 2 bases and 6 bases, with 12 bases remaining between them. The CDR3 runs 13 residues.

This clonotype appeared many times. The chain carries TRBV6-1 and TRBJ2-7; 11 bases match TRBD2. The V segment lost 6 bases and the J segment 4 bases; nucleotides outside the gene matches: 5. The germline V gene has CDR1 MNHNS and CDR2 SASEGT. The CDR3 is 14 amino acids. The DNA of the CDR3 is TGTGCCAGCAGGGTTCTAGCGGGAGGATACGAGCAGTACTTC. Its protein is CASRVLAGGYEQYF.